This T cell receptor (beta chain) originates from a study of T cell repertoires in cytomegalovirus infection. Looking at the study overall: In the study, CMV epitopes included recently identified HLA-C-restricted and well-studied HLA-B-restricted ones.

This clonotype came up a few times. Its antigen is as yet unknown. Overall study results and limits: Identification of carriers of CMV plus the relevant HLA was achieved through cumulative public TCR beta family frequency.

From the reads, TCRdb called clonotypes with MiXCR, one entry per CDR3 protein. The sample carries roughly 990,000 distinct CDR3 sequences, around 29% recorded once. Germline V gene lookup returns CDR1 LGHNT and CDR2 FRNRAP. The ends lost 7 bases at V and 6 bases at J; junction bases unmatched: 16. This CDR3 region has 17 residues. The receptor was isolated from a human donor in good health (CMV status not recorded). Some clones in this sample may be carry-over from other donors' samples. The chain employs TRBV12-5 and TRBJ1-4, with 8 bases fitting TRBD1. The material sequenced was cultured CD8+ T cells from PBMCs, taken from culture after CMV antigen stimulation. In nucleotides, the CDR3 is TGTGCTAGTGCCCCGGACAGGGAGGGGGCCTATTATGAAAAACTGTTTTTT. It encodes CASAPDREGAYYEKLFF.